This entry describes one TCR beta chain. The unsorted samples had approximately 90 million PBMCs used for genomic DNA. An even split of each subset's genomic DNA across several immunoSEQ plates was performed. Generated by immunoSEQ multiplex PCR, the TCRdb table keeps only in-frame clones and is missing some. This sample has some 480,000 clones, with 79% found just once. This CDR3 has 16 residues. From germline, CDR1 is LNHDA and CDR2 SQIVND (reference sequence). After removal of 7 bases from V and 4 bases from J, the junction contained 13 bases not matched to a gene. This sample is drawn from a study of shared clonotypes between healthy human individuals.

This chain joins TRBV19 and TRBJ1-5; TRBD1 matches at 7 bases. The sequence came from a woman in her thirties or forties in good health. Some clones in this sample may be carry-over from other donors' samples. Sequencing input: PBMCs. The CDR3 sequence is CASTRGRQGQNQPQHF. The CDR3 DNA reads as TGTGCCAGTACCCGTGGTCGACAGGGTCAAAATCAGCCCCAGCATTTT.